Presented here are 22 T cell receptor beta chains from one specimen sequenced in a study of glioma-infiltrating T cells. Using RNA template, CDR3s of TCR alpha and beta were amplified with iRepertoire arm-PCR. One entry per CDR3 protein results from TCRdb running MiXCR on the multiplex PCR reads. This table holds a few hundred thousand distinct CDR3 sequences, 35% to 45% found once. The sample comprised glioma tissue, nonneoplastic brain tissue, or PBMCs (not recorded which). The receptor source for this set is a human donor with low-grade glioma or glioblastoma, undergoing nonglioma brain surgery, or in good health (not recorded which).

On this clonotype itself: A read error may produce the germline difference seen at one junction end. The chain has TRBV5-1 and TRBJ2-1, with 9 positions matching TRBD1. The CDR3 runs 14 residues. From germline, CDR1 is SGHRS and CDR2 YFSETQ. The CDR3 DNA reads TGCGCCAGCAGCACAGGACAGGGGAGGGGTGAGCAGTCCTTC. Its protein product is CASSTGQGRGEQSF. The full variable domain, its missing parts supplied by reference TRBV5-1 and TRBJ2-1, is KAGVTQTPRYLIKTRGQQVTLSCSPISGHRSVSWYQQTPGQGLQFLFEYFSETQRNKGNFPGRFSGRQFSNSRSEMNVSTLELGDSALYLCASSTGQGRGEQSFGPGTRLTVL.

This clonotype was seen many times. This chain links TRBV20-1 with TRBJ2-3; 7 bases are shared with TRBD2. The germline gives CDR1 DFQATT, CDR2 SNEGSKA (reference sequence). The CDR3 totals 14 residues. J was trimmed by 2 bases and V by 5 bases; bases with no gene match: 7. CDR3 residues: CSALAEANTDTQYF. For the CDR3, the DNA is TGCAGTGCTCTAGCGGAGGCAAACACAGATACGCAGTATTTT.

Details on this clonotype: Compared with germline, one end of the junction differs, possibly owing to a read error. The chain employs TRBV20-1 and TRBJ2-3, with no clear D. The CDR3 is made up of 13 amino acids. Germline-derived CDR1 and CDR2 are DFQATT and SNEGSKA (reference sequence). The CDR3 DNA reads as TGCAGTGCTAAAGCGAACGGCCCGGATAAGCAGTATTTT. It translates to CSAKANGPDKQYF.

This clonotype appeared many times. J is TRBJ2-7 and V is TRBV20-1; D gene unclear. V lost 0 bases to trimming and J lost 3 bases, with 12 bases between them. Germline values: CDR1 DFQATT, CDR2 SNEGSKA (reference sequence). There are 14 residues in the CDR3. The CDR3 DNA reads TGCAGTGCTAGAGATCCCTCACTCTTCTACGAGCAGTACTTC. This codes for CSARDPSLFYEQYF.

As regards this clonotype: Possible read error: a much larger clone is one base away. The rearrangement links TRBV6-5 to TRBJ2-3, with 11 bases aligning to TRBD2. The V gene's germline CDR1 is MNHEY and CDR2 SVGAGI. J gave up 7 bases and V 6 bases, and 9 bases lay outside the gene matches. This CDR3 is 15 amino acids long. DNA for the CDR3: TGTGCCAGCAGCCTCCCGAGACTAGCGGGATATACGCAGTATTTT. Its translation is CASSLPRLAGYTQYF.

Points on this clonotype: The conserved closing phenylalanine or tryptophan is absent in this CDR3, likely reflecting a read error. CDR3 nucleotides: TGTGCCAGCAGTACCCGGGACAGGGCGCCAGATACGCAGTATCTT. This gives the protein CASSTRDRAPDTQYL. The rearrangement links TRBV27 to TRBJ2-3; 9 bases map to TRBD1. Germline V gene data show CDR1 as MNHEY and CDR2 as SMNVEV (reference sequence). This CDR3 has 15 amino acids. With 5 bases clipped from V and 4 bases from J, the junction kept 7 bases outside the gene matches.

This clonotype has more than one count but fewer than ten. The rearrangement links TRBV7-9 to TRBJ2-1, with 11 bases fitting TRBD2. Germline V lookup: CDR1 SEHNR, CDR2 FQNEAQ (reference sequence). Trimming took 5 bases from V and 6 from J; bases not matched to a gene: 12. This CDR3 contains 17 residues. The CDR3: CASSRPGPLAGGNEQFF. In nucleotides, the CDR3 is TGTGCCAGCAGCCGCCCGGGCCCCCTAGCGGGAGGCAATGAGCAGTTCTTC.

Turning to this clonotype: A much bigger clone sits one base away, suggesting this may be a read error. CDR3 loop: CASSPYRTGGSSGNTIYF. The CDR3 coding sequence is TGTGCCAGCAGTCCCTATCGGACAGGGGGGAGCTCTGGAAACACCATATATTTT. The rearrangement joins TRBV27 to TRBJ1-3; 10 nucleotides agree with TRBD1. The CDR3 consists of 18 residues. Per germline, CDR1 MNHEY and CDR2 SMNVEV (reference sequence). Trimming cost V 5 bases and J 0 bases; bases outside gene matches: 10.

V gene TRBV7-2 combines with J gene TRBJ1-1; no definite D call. The ends were cut back, 2 bases at V and 0 bases at J, with 7 bases in the middle. Germline CDR1 SGHTA, CDR2 FQGNSA. The CDR3 runs to 14 residues. The chain's CDR3 is CASSLIGMNTEAFF. CDR3 DNA sequence: TGTGCCAGCAGCTTAATAGGGATGAACACTGAAGCTTTCTTT.

On this clonotype itself: A single base separates this from a much larger clone, so it may be a read error. This chain joins TRBV25-1 and TRBJ2-5, with 7 bases matching TRBD2. Trimming took 1 base from V and 4 from J; bases not matched to a gene: 6. Germline V gene lookup returns CDR1 MGHDK and CDR2 SYGVNS. The CDR3 length is 15 residues. The CDR3 loop is CASSEWAGDRETQYF. The CDR3 DNA reads TGTGCCAGCAGTGAATGGGCGGGAGACCGAGAGACCCAGTACTTC.

As for this clonotype: A much larger clone is a single base away; this may be a read error. The gene calls are TRBV6-2 or TRBV6-3 and TRBJ1-3, with a possible D match to TRBD1 (5 bases). This CDR3 is 14 amino acids long. Germline lookup yields CDR1 MNHEY and CDR2 SVGEGT. DNA of the CDR3: TGTGCCAGCAGTAGGACAAGCTCTGGAAACACCGTATATTTT. Translated, it gives CASSRTSSGNTVYF.

A few counts support this clonotype. The rearrangement uses TRBV4-1 and TRBJ2-3; D may be TRBD1 or TRBD2 (5 bases each). The CDR3 is made up of 15 amino acids. V lost 0 bases, J lost 2 bases, and 9 bases lay in between. Germline V CDR1 and CDR2: MGHRA, YSYEKL. DNA for the CDR3: TGCGCCAGCAGCCAAGACGGGACCAACACAGATACGCAGTATTTT. This sequence encodes CASSQDGTNTDTQYF.

Only a few counts were recorded for this clonotype. The chain employs TRBV2 and TRBJ2-2, with 10 bases aligning to TRBD2. After removal of 5 bases from V and 3 bases from J, the junction contained 3 bases not matched to a gene. Germline assignment: CDR1 SNHLY and CDR2 FYNNEI. The CDR3 loop spans 15 amino acids. CDR3 sequence (DNA): TGTGCCAGCAGTCGGAGCGGGAGGGACACCGGGGAGCTGTTTTTT. Amino acids: CASSRSGRDTGELFF.

This chain uses TRBV28 with TRBJ1-5; TRBD1 is a possible D gene (5 bases). Looked up from germline, CDR1 is MDHEN and CDR2 is SYDVKM. V dropped 6 bases and J dropped 6 bases, with 15 bases sitting between them. The CDR3 extends over 14 amino acids. CDR3: CASSLMGQGQPQHF. Written as DNA, the CDR3 is TGTGCCAGCAGCTTAATGGGGCAGGGTCAGCCCCAGCATTTT.

This clonotype appeared a few times. The rearrangement uses TRBV7-9 and TRBJ2-5, with a possible D match to TRBD2 (6 bases). From germline, CDR1 is SEHNR and CDR2 FQNEAQ (reference sequence). The CDR3 covers 14 residues. Trimming removed 7 bases from V and 5 bases from J, with 17 bases in between. CDR3 bases: TGTGCCAGCAATCCATCGGGAGCTTATGAGACCCAGTACTTC. Translation gives CASNPSGAYETQYF. Full variable domain (remainder filled in from reference TRBV7-9 and TRBJ2-5): DTGVSQNPRHKITKRGQNVTFRCDPISEHNRLYWYRQTLGQGPEFLTYFQNEAQLEKSRLLSDRFSAERPKGSFSTLEIQRTEQGDSAMYLCASNPSGAYETQYFGPGTRLLVL.

There are a few counts of this clonotype. This chain uses TRBV7-9 with TRBJ2-5, with D tentatively TRBD2 (5 bases). Trimming left V 2 bases short and J 3 bases short, with 10 bases between. The CDR3 sequence is 14 residues long. Germline CDR1 reads SEHNR; CDR2 reads FQNEAQ (reference sequence). CDR3 sequence reads: CASSLNQAEETQYF. The CDR3 DNA sequence: TGTGCCAGCAGCTTAAATCAAGCGGAAGAGACCCAGTACTTC.

There are a few counts of this clonotype. The rearrangement joins TRBV4-1 to TRBJ2-7, with 7 bases lining up with TRBD1. With 1 base clipped from V and 1 base from J, the junction kept 1 base outside the gene matches. Germline CDR1 is MGHRA and CDR2 is YSYEKL. CDR3 size: 14 residues. The chain's CDR3 is CASSQVGQSYEQYF. The CDR3 DNA follows: TGCGCCAGCAGCCAAGTGGGACAGTCCTACGAGCAGTACTTC.

This clonotype was recorded once. A much larger clone differs by one base, so this may be a read error. The chain couples TRBV25-1 to TRBJ2-1, with D uncertain. V lost 8 bases to trimming and J lost 10 bases, with 12 bases between them. The CDR3 consists of 11 residues. CDR1 is MGHDK and CDR2 is SYGVNS in the germline V gene. CDR3 nucleotides: TGTGCCAGCGGCGTATCCGGCGAGCAGTTCTTC. Amino acids: CASGVSGEQFF.

The chain carries TRBV5-1 and TRBJ2-1, with 8 positions matching TRBD2. Germline CDR1 SGHRS, CDR2 YFSETQ. The trim removed 2 bases at V and 5 bases at J, leaving 3 bases unmatched. The CDR3 covers 14 residues. Here the CDR3 DNA reads TGCGCCAGCAGCTTCGGGGGGGGAAACAATGAGCAGTTCTTC. This codes for CASSFGGGNNEQFF.

This clonotype has more than one count but fewer than ten. The V and J genes are TRBV19 and TRBJ1-1; the D is unclear. The V gene's germline CDR1 is LNHDA and CDR2 SQIVND (reference sequence). The CDR3 extends over 17 amino acids. V was cut by 7 bases and J by 1 base, with 22 bases left in between. CDR3 DNA: TGTGCCAGTATGACTGTGGGTAGAGGATTGAAGAACACTGAAGCTTTCTTT. Its protein product is CASMTVGRGLKNTEAFF.

The rearrangement uses TRBV20-1 and TRBJ2-3; 7 positions match TRBD2. The CDR3 totals 16 residues. Germline V gene data show CDR1 as DFQATT and CDR2 as SNEGSKA (reference sequence). The trim removed 0 bases at V and 6 bases at J, leaving 12 bases unmatched. CDR3 nucleotides: TGCAGTGCTAGAGAAATTAGGCGGGAGTGGGGGGATACGCAGTATTTT. Translating gives CSAREIRREWGDTQYF.

V is TRBV2 and J is TRBJ2-1; 7 nucleotides align to TRBD1. The CDR3 is 15 residues long. The junction had 10 bases not matched to a gene; V was cut back by 4 bases and J by 7 bases. CDR1 and CDR2 from the germline V gene are SNHLY and FYNNEI. CDR3 region: CASSVRQGDWNEQFF. CDR3 nucleotide sequence: TGTGCCAGCAGTGTTCGGCAGGGGGATTGGAATGAGCAGTTCTTC.